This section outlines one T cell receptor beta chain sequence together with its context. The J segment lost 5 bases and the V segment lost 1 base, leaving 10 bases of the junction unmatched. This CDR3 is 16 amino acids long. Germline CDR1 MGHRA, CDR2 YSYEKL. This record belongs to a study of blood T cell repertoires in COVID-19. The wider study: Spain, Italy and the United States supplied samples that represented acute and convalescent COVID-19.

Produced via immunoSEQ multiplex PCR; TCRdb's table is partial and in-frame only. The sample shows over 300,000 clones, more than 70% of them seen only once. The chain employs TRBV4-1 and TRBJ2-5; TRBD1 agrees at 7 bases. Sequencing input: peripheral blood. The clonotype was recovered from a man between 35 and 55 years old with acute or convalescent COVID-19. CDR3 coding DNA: TGCGCCAGCAGCCAAGGCCTAGGGGGCTTGGGGGAGACCCAGTACTTC. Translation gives CASSQGLGGLGETQYF.